The 9 T cell receptor beta chains reported below all come from one sample, sequenced in a study of blood T cell repertoires in COVID-19. Assay used: immunoSEQ multiplex PCR; TCRdb lists only in-frame clones, some missing. The sample lists 150,000 to 200,000 clones, less than 90% seen once, with 6.5% to 8.5% in the top ten. The sequencing sample was made of peripheral blood. These receptor sequences come from a woman in her 70s with COVID-19, enrolled during active disease.

The rearrangement uses TRBV6-1 and TRBJ2-1, with TRBD2 matching over 10 bases. CDR3 size: 16 residues. The V segment lost 4 bases and the J segment 4 bases; nucleotides outside the gene matches: 7. Germline V gene lookup returns CDR1 MNHNS and CDR2 SASEGT. CDR3 in amino acids: CASSAGKAGGYNEQFF. The CDR3 DNA reads as TGTGCCAGCAGTGCGGGTAAAGCGGGAGGGTACAATGAGCAGTTCTTC.

This clone was observed a handful of times. The chain recombines TRBV7-8 with TRBJ2-5; TRBD2 agrees at 10 bases. Germline loops: CDR1 SGHVS, CDR2 FQNEAQ. The ends lost 3 bases at V and 0 bases at J; junction bases unmatched: 1. The CDR3 loop spans 15 amino acids. The CDR3 loop reads CASSFSGRYQETQYF. As DNA, the CDR3 is TGTGCCAGCAGCTTTAGCGGGAGGTACCAAGAGACCCAGTACTTC.

The gene calls are TRBV10-3 and TRBJ1-4; perhaps TRBD1 as D (5 bases). There are 14 residues in the CDR3. Germline V gene data show CDR1 as ENHRY and CDR2 as SYGVKD. V gave up 0 bases and J gave up 8 bases, with 10 bases separating them. CDR3 loop: CAISESKAGEKLFF. CDR3 DNA sequence: TGTGCCATCAGTGAGTCTAAGGCAGGGGAAAAACTGTTTTTT.

This sequence joins TRBV30 and TRBJ1-2; TRBD1 is a possible D gene (6 bases). Trimming removed 4 bases at V and 5 bases at J, with 14 bases between. CDR1 and CDR2 (germline): GTSNPN, SVGIG (reference sequence). The CDR3 has 13 amino acids. The CDR3 reads CAWKRGGPYGYTF. CDR3 nucleotide sequence: TGTGCCTGGAAGAGGGGGGGCCCGTATGGCTACACCTTC.

This chain joins TRBV19 and TRBJ1-5; TRBD1 matches at 12 bases. J gave up 0 bases and V 8 bases, and 11 bases lay outside the gene matches. The CDR3 totals 18 residues. Germline loops: CDR1 LNHDA, CDR2 SQIVND (reference sequence). The CDR3 sequence: CASSGQGAVVYSNQPQHF. The CDR3 DNA is TGTGCCAGTTCGGGACAGGGGGCAGTGGTATATAGCAATCAGCCCCAGCATTTT.

This sequence joins TRBV30 and TRBJ2-5; 8 bases are a match to TRBD2. V trimming: 4 bases; J trimming: 5 bases; junction bases outside the gene matches: 6. The CDR3 is made up of 13 amino acids. Germline V gene sequence: CDR1 GTSNPN, CDR2 SVGIG (reference sequence). CDR3 region: CAWKASGGETQYF. CDR3 coding DNA: TGTGCCTGGAAGGCTTCGGGAGGGGAGACCCAGTACTTC.

The V and J genes are TRBV27 and TRBJ1-2; D is possibly TRBD1 (6 bases). The germline V and J ends were trimmed by 5 bases and 3 bases, with 13 bases remaining between them. Germline CDR1 is MNHEY and CDR2 is SMNVEV (reference sequence). The length of the CDR3 is 14 residues. The CDR3 DNA reads as TGTGCCAGCAGTCCGCGGACAGCTTACTATGGCTACACCTTC. Translated, it gives CASSPRTAYYGYTF.

The rearrangement links TRBV3-1 (or the pseudogene TRBV3-2) to TRBJ1-2; the match to TRBD1 covers 10 bases. The CDR3 spans 15 residues. Losses at the gene ends were 3 bases for V and 2 bases for J; bases not matched to a gene: 3. In germline, CDR1 is LGHDT, CDR2 YNNKEL (reference sequence). Written as DNA, the CDR3 is TGTGCCAGCAGCCATGGGACAGGGGTCAACTATGGCTACACCTTC. This translates into CASSHGTGVNYGYTF.

The rearrangement joins TRBV18 to TRBJ1-1; 10 bases are shared with TRBD1. Trimming at V came to 5 bases and at J to 4 bases, leaving 7 bases not matched to a gene. From germline, CDR1 is KGHSH and CDR2 LQKENI. The CDR3 is 15 residues long. The CDR3 is CASSSTGGDSTEAFF. The CDR3 nucleotides are TGTGCCAGCTCATCGACAGGGGGCGATTCCACTGAAGCTTTCTTT.